This TCR beta chain was sequenced for a study of T cell responses to AZD1222 COVID-19 vaccine. Study-wide findings and caveats: Clonal diversity was possibly underestimated, and white British individuals and females predominated among donors. The repertoires were collected only after the peak T cell response. Spike was spanned by vaccine-associated CD4 TCRs, which were dominant at 160-218 and 743-854. Baseline serostatus was positive in only a handful of AZD1222 recipients.

Note on this clone: Its specificity is not known.

The table came from immunoSEQ multiplex PCR; TCRdb's copy has only in-frame clones and leaves some out. The top ten clones hold about 1.6% of a sample with about 150,000 clones, over 75% of them seen once. The CDR3 has 16 amino acids. Germline-derived CDR1 and CDR2 are MDHEN and SYDVKM. V was pared by 4 bases and J by 3 bases, with 18 bases between. The sequence came from an adult in good health. The sample was peripheral blood, taken on day 0 of AZD1222 vaccination. The chain couples TRBV28 to TRBJ1-1; tentative D call: TRBD1 (5 bases). CDR3 coding DNA: TGTGCCAGCAGTTCCTCCGGGACTCAAGGGTACACTGAAGCTTTCTTT. Translating gives CASSSSGTQGYTEAFF.